The next 23 T cell receptor beta chains were all read from a single sample in a study of cytomegalovirus exposure and HLA in healthy donors. Primers included in the PCR were 60 Vbeta and 13 Jbeta primers. Libraries were prepared by immunoSEQ multiplex PCR; TCRdb keeps only in-frame clonotypes and omits some of them. Of around 100,000 clones listed, approximately 60% are singletons. Sequencing used PBMCs. The receptors were gathered from a woman aged 25 to 39 in good health and CMV-seronegative.

This clone was seen just once. The V call is TRBV5-1, the J call TRBJ2-3; D is perhaps TRBD1 (6 bases). Germline CDR1 and CDR2: SGHRS and YFSETQ. The CDR3 spans 14 residues. Trimming shortened V by 4 bases and J by 2 bases, and 11 bases separated the two germline ends. CDR3 sequence (DNA): TGCGCCAGCAGCCCCGACAGGACCACAGATACGCAGTATTTT. This encodes CASSPDRTTDTQYF.

This rearrangement joins TRBV18 to TRBJ2-5; D uncertain. The ends were cut back, 3 bases at V and 1 base at J, with 12 bases in the middle. The CDR3 is 15 residues long. CDR1 and CDR2 (germline): KGHSH, LQKENI. The CDR3 protein is CASSPKSTVQETQYF. DNA for the CDR3: TGTGCCAGCTCACCCAAGTCCACGGTCCAAGAGACCCAGTACTTC.

The CDR3, as DNA: TGTGCCAGCAGGCGTGGTCTAGCCGATTCCTACGAGCAGTACTTC. The encoded protein is CASRRGLADSYEQYF. J is TRBJ2-7 and V is TRBV2; a weak D match, TRBD2 (5 bases). Trimming took off 6 bases at V and 1 base at J, with 16 bases between the two ends. The CDR3 length is 15 residues. Germline V gene sequence: CDR1 SNHLY, CDR2 FYNNEI.

The rearrangement links TRBV7-3 to TRBJ2-3; D possibly corresponds to TRBD1 (6 bases). Trimming cost V 5 bases and J 2 bases, with 11 bases left between them. Germline assignment: CDR1 SGHTA and CDR2 FQGTGA. There are 14 residues in the CDR3. The chain's CDR3 is CASSPGQTTDTQYF. The CDR3 DNA is TGTGCCAGCAGCCCCGGACAGACCACAGATACGCAGTATTTT.

V gene TRBV18 combines with J gene TRBJ2-1, with 7 positions matching TRBD1. The germline CDR1 and CDR2 sequences are KGHSH and LQKENI. V lost 2 bases, J lost 3 bases, and 4 bases stayed unmatched. The length of the CDR3 is 15 residues. As DNA, the CDR3 is TGTGCCAGCTCACCAGGACAGGTCGTCTACAATGAGCAGTTCTTC. Its translation: CASSPGQVVYNEQFF. Supplemented by reference TRBV18 and TRBJ2-1, the full variable domain reads NAGVMQNPRHLVRRRGQEARLRCSPMKGHSHVYWYRQLPEEGLKFMVYLQKENIIDESGMPKERFSAEFPKEGPSILRIQQVVRGDSAAYFCASSPGQVVYNEQFFGPGTRLTVL.

The V gene is TRBV2, the J gene TRBJ2-3; 8 nucleotides match TRBD2. In germline, CDR1 is SNHLY, CDR2 FYNNEI. V trimming: 2 bases; J trimming: 1 base; junction bases outside the gene matches: 11. This CDR3 spans 18 amino acids. The CDR3 DNA is TGTGCCAGCAGTGAAAAAGGCCCGGGACTAGGACGCACAGATACGCAGTATTTT. This translates into CASSEKGPGLGRTDTQYF.

This chain joins TRBV7-3 and TRBJ2-1; 7 bases match TRBD2. The CDR3 runs to 17 residues. Germline loops: CDR1 SGHTA, CDR2 FQGTGA. J gave up 5 bases and V 0 bases, and 10 bases lay outside the gene matches. The CDR3 DNA follows: TGTGCCAGCAGCTTAACGGGAGGGGCCCGCACCGACAATGAGCAGTTCTTC. Its translation is CASSLTGGARTDNEQFF.

The chain links TRBV9 to TRBJ2-1; no clear D gene. The CDR3 length is 15 residues. The V end lost 4 bases, the J end lost 0 bases, and 11 bases lay between the germline ends. Germline V lookup: CDR1 SGDLS, CDR2 YYNGEE. DNA for the CDR3: TGTGCCAGCAGCCCCCTCGTGAGCTCCTACAATGAGCAGTTCTTC. This encodes CASSPLVSSYNEQFF.

This sequence joins TRBV6-1 and TRBJ2-7, with 9 nucleotides matching TRBD1. There are 15 residues in the CDR3. Germline loops: CDR1 MNHNS, CDR2 SASEGT. Trimming cost V 9 bases and J 2 bases; bases outside gene matches: 11. The CDR3: CASTHSQGAAYEQYF. The CDR3 DNA follows: TGTGCCAGTACCCATTCACAGGGGGCAGCCTACGAGCAGTACTTC.

This clone has a single count. The chain has TRBV7-9 and TRBJ2-2; TRBD1 aligns across 7 bases. V lost 5 bases to trimming and J lost 4 bases; unmatched junction nucleotides: 4. Germline V CDR1 and CDR2: SEHNR, FQNEAQ (reference sequence). This CDR3 comprises 14 residues. CDR3 residues: CASSRQGITGELFF. The CDR3 DNA follows: TGTGCCAGCAGCCGACAGGGAATCACCGGGGAGCTGTTTTTT. The full variable domain, completed using reference TRBV7-9 and TRBJ2-2, is DTGVSQNPRHKITKRGQNVTFRCDPISEHNRLYWYRQTLGQGPEFLTYFQNEAQLEKSRLLSDRFSAERPKGSFSTLEIQRTEQGDSAMYLCASSRQGITGELFFGEGSRLTVL.

This chain connects TRBV2 to TRBJ1-1; D gene uncertain. Trimming cost V 10 bases and J 7 bases, with 22 bases left between them. Germline CDR1 reads SNHLY; CDR2 reads FYNNEI. This CDR3 is 14 amino acids long. The CDR3 is CAITPLLLEGEAFF. CDR3 bases: TGTGCCATTACCCCCCTACTCTTAGAGGGTGAAGCTTTCTTT. The full variable domain, its missing parts supplied by reference TRBV2 and TRBJ1-1, is EPEVTQTPSHQVTQMGQEVILRCVPISNHLYFYWYRQILGQKVEFLVSFYNNEISEKSEIFDDQFSVERPDGSNFTLKIRSTKLEDSAMYFCAITPLLLEGEAFFGQGTRLTVV.

This clone was seen only once. The chain combines TRBV30 with TRBJ1-4; D perhaps matches TRBD1 (5 bases). V lost 4 bases and J lost 6, with 9 bases in between. Germline loops: CDR1 GTSNPN, CDR2 SVGIG (reference sequence). CDR3 length equals 12 residues. The CDR3 DNA follows: TGTGCCTGGACAGGGAATGATGAAAAACTGTTTTTT. As protein: CAWTGNDEKLFF.

This sequence joins TRBV20-1 and TRBJ2-1; D not certain. The CDR3 extends over 9 amino acids. V was clipped by 3 bases and J by 9 bases, with 3 bases between them. The germline gives CDR1 DFQATT, CDR2 SNEGSKA (reference sequence). CDR3 in DNA: TGCAGTGCTAGCTCTGAGCAGTTCTTC. It translates to CSASSEQFF.

This rearrangement joins TRBV4-1 to TRBJ2-1, with a tentative D call TRBD1 (7 bases). The germline V gene has CDR1 MGHRA and CDR2 YSYEKL. Trimming took 3 bases from V and 1 from J, leaving 13 bases between them. The CDR3 has 16 residues. This CDR3 reads CASSQGGQTSYNEQFF. The CDR3 DNA reads TGCGCCAGCAGCCAGGGGGGACAGACTTCCTACAATGAGCAGTTCTTC.

The gene calls are TRBV7-8 and TRBJ2-7, with 13 bases lining up with TRBD2. V shed 3 bases and J 5 bases; nucleotides not matched to a gene: 4. The CDR3 is made up of 15 amino acids. Germline V gene data show CDR1 as SGHVS and CDR2 as FQNEAQ. The CDR3 sequence: CASSFGTSGIDEQYF. DNA for the CDR3: TGTGCCAGCAGCTTCGGGACTAGCGGGATCGACGAGCAGTACTTC.

This clone was seen only once. The V call is TRBV27, the J call TRBJ2-5; D may be TRBD1 (6 bases). The CDR3 sequence is 13 residues long. The germline V and J ends were trimmed by 0 bases and 5 bases, with 7 bases remaining between them. From germline, CDR1 is MNHEY and CDR2 SMNVEV (reference sequence). CDR3 sequence: CASSLSGAETQYF. CDR3 coding DNA: TGTGCCAGCAGTTTATCGGGGGCTGAGACCCAGTACTTC.

J is TRBJ2-5 and V is TRBV2; 13 bases are shared with TRBD2. The CDR3 extends over 14 amino acids. Germline values: CDR1 SNHLY, CDR2 FYNNEI. V gave up 7 bases and J gave up 4 bases; unmatched junction bases: 3. The CDR3: CASTGLAGAETQYF. CDR3 DNA sequence: TGTGCCAGCACTGGACTAGCGGGAGCAGAGACCCAGTACTTC.

This clone occurred once. V usage is TRBV30 and J usage is TRBJ2-3; 11 bases are a match to TRBD2. Germline-derived CDR1 and CDR2 are GTSNPN and SVGIG (reference sequence). With V trimmed by 0 bases and J by 4 bases, 21 bases remained unmatched. The CDR3 covers 21 residues. For the CDR3, the DNA is TGTGCCTGGAGTGTCGCGAGACTAGCGGGACAGCCTTCCCTCCGCCCAGATACGCAGTATTTT. It is translated as CAWSVARLAGQPSLRPDTQYF.

This sequence joins TRBV5-1 and TRBJ2-3, with D tentatively TRBD2 (6 bases). Trimming removed 0 bases from V and 6 bases from J, with 17 bases in between. Germline values: CDR1 SGHRS, CDR2 YFSETQ. The CDR3 is 16 amino acids. The DNA for the CDR3 is TGCGCCAGCAGCTTGGCTGGTAGCGGTGCCTATGATACGCAGTATTTT. It translates to CASSLAGSGAYDTQYF.

This clone occurred a few times. The chain recombines TRBV6-5 with TRBJ2-1; no definite D call. Between the trimmed V and J ends, which lost 5 bases and 10 bases, there was a span of 12 bases. CDR3 length: 12 residues. Germline loops: CDR1 MNHEY, CDR2 SVGAGI. CDR3 nucleotides: TGTGCCAGCAGTCCCTCTAATTTGGAGCAGTTCTTC. This sequence encodes CASSPSNLEQFF.

J is TRBJ1-1 and V is TRBV4-2; 9 bases map to TRBD1. Germline V gene sequence: CDR1 LGHNA, CDR2 YNFKEQ. The CDR3 sequence is 15 residues long. Unmatched junction bases numbered 8, after V lost 5 bases and J lost 4 bases. The CDR3, as DNA: TGTGCCAGCAGCTGGGGACAGGGAAAGAGCACTGAAGCTTTCTTT. Translated: CASSWGQGKSTEAFF.

The J gene is TRBJ1-1, the V gene TRBV5-4; no clear D gene. Trimming removed 3 bases at V and 0 bases at J, with 15 bases between. Germline CDR1 reads SGHNT; CDR2 reads YYREEE (reference sequence). The CDR3 sequence is 16 residues long. CDR3 DNA sequence: TGTGCCAGCAGCTCTGACCTCAGGACTATGAACACTGAAGCTTTCTTT. It yields the protein CASSSDLRTMNTEAFF.

The CDR3 bases are TGTGCCAGCAGCCCCCTAGCGGGAGCAACAGATACGCAGTATTTT. Protein product: CASSPLAGATDTQYF. The genes are TRBV9 and TRBJ2-3, with TRBD2 matching 10 bases. The CDR3 contains 15 residues. The germline gives CDR1 SGDLS, CDR2 YYNGEE. J gave up 3 bases and V 4 bases, and 5 bases lay outside the gene matches.